This is a list of T cell receptor beta chains from one sample in a study of blood T cell repertoires in COVID-19. This table comes from immunoSEQ multiplex PCR, and its TCRdb copy is limited to in-frame clones, with some not included. This repertoire shows approximately 100,000 clones, around 80% found once; its top ten account for 7.9%. Sequencing was carried out using peripheral blood. These TCRs come from a woman of 80 years or more with active or convalescent COVID-19. The CDR3 runs from the conserved cysteine through the conserved F or W. The D gene is left open where the match is weak. Not all rows give a size; the values are once, few, many and, for expanded clones, a class.

abundance	d_gene	v_gene	j_gene	CDR3nt	CDR3aa
-	-	TRBV18	TRBJ1-4	TGTGCCAGCTCACCACCGGGCGGGGGGCGCGAAAAACTGTTTTTT	CASSPPGGGREKLFF
-	-	TRBV15	TRBJ2-1	TGTGCCACCAGCAGAGATCAGAATGAGCAGTTCTTC	CATSRDQNEQFF
-	TRBD2	TRBV28	TRBJ2-1	TGTGCCAGCAGTTTACTAGCGGGAGGTGGCAATGAGCAGTTCTTC	CASSLLAGGGNEQFF
-	-	TRBV7-3	TRBJ2-3	TGTGCCAGCAGTCGCCCCGGAGGGAGGAGCACAGATACGCAGTATTTT	CASSRPGGRSTDTQYF
-	TRBD2	TRBV18	TRBJ2-7	TGTGCCAGCTCACAACCCGGGACTAGTGTTTCCTACGAGCAGTACTTC	CASSQPGTSVSYEQYF
-	TRBD1	TRBV28	TRBJ2-1	TGTGCCAGCAGTTTAACGGGACAGTTTTACAATGAGCAGTTCTTC	CASSLTGQFYNEQFF
-	TRBD2	TRBV19	TRBJ2-1	TGTGCCAGTAGGCCCGGGACTAGCGACTACAATGAGCAGTTCTTC	CASRPGTSDYNEQFF
-	-	TRBV9	TRBJ2-5	TGTGCCAGCAGCGTAACACTTACAAGCGGAGAGACCCAGTACTTC	CASSVTLTSGETQYF
-	TRBD1	TRBV28	TRBJ1-2	TGTGCCAGCAGTAGGGCTGACAGGGGTGGATATGGCTACACCTTC	CASSRADRGGYGYTF
-	-	TRBV27	TRBJ1-5	TGTGCCAGCAGTTTACAGGGTTCCCAGCCCCAGCATTTT	CASSLQGSQPQHF
-	TRBD1	TRBV28	TRBJ1-1	TGTGCCAGCAAGGGACAGGGCGAGGGGCAGAACACTGAAGCTTTCTTT	CASKGQGEGQNTEAFF
-	TRBD1	TRBV27	TRBJ1-2	TGTGCCAGCAGTCTTAGGGGGGACAGGGGGCGCAACTATGGCTACACCTTC	CASSLRGDRGRNYGYTF
once	-	TRBV9	TRBJ1-2	TGTGCCAGCGACGGGGGAGGCCCTAACTATGGCTACACCTTC	CASDGGGPNYGYTF
-	-	TRBV10-1	TRBJ1-1	TGCGCCAGCAGTCCTGGGCAGGGCGGCACTGAAGCTTTCTTT	CASSPGQGGTEAFF
-	-	TRBV20-1	TRBJ2-7	TGCAGTGCTGGACTGACACCCGAGCAGTACTTC	CSAGLTPEQYF
-	-	TRBV21-1	TRBJ2-7	TGTGCCAGCAGCGGATGGGACAGAGCCGACTCCTACGAGCAGTACTTC	CASSGWDRADSYEQYF
-	TRBD1	TRBV5-1	TRBJ2-1	TGCGCCAGCAGAATCCTAGGACAGGGGGCCGATGAGCAGTTCTTC	CASRILGQGADEQFF
-	-	TRBV7-2	TRBJ1-5	TGTGCCAGCAGCTTAACAGGGAATCAGCCCCAGCATTTT	CASSLTGNQPQHF
-	-	TRBV7-8	TRBJ1-1	TGTGCCAGCAGCTTGGGGGGGTTCACTGAAGCTTTCTTT	CASSLGGFTEAFF
-	TRBD2	TRBV9	TRBJ2-3	TGTGCCAGCAGCGTCGGACTAGCGGGACCAGATACGCAGTATTTT	CASSVGLAGPDTQYF
few	TRBD1	TRBV24-1	TRBJ2-5	TGTGCCACCAGCCCGGGACAGAACCAAGAGACCCAGTACTTC	CATSPGQNQETQYF